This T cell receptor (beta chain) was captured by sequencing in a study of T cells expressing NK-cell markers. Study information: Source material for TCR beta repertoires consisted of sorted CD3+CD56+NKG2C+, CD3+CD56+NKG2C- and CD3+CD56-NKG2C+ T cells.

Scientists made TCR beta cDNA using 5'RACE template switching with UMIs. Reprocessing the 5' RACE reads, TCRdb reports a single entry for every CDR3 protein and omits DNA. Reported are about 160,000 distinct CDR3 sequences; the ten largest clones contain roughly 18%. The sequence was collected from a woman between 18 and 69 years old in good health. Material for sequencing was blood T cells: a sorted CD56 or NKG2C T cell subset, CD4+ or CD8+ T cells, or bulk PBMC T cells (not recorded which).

The CDR3 spells CASSKRLDSGTTGELFF. The rearrangement joins TRBV7-8 to TRBJ2-2. Germline V gene lookup returns CDR1 SGHVS and CDR2 FQNEAQ. CDR3 length equals 17 residues.